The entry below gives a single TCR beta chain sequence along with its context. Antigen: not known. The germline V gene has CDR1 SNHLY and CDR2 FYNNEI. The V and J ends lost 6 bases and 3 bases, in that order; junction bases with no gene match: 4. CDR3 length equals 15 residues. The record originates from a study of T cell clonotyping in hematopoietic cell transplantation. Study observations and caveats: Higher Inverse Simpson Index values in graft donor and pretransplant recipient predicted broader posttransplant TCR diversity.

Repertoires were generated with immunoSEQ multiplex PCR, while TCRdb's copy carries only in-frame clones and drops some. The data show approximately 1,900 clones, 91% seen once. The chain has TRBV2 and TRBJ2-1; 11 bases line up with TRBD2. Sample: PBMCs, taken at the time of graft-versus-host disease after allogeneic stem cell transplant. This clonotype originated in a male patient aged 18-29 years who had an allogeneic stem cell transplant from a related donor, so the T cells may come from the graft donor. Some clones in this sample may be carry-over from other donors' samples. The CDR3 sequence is CASRVLAGGYNEQFF. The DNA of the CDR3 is TGTGCCAGCAGGGTTCTAGCGGGAGGCTACAATGAGCAGTTCTTC.